One sample yielded the 3 T cell receptor beta chains listed below, sequenced in a study of blood T cells in healthy people across ages. Using a J-beta primer mix together with a sample-barcoded 5' primer, a second PCR was run for about 7 to 12 cycles. MiXCR, applied by TCRdb to the 5' RACE reads, yields one record per CDR3 protein. The sample holds approximately 1,100,000 distinct CDR3 sequences, 40% to 45% seen once. Sequencing used blood. Every receptor here comes from a woman aged 60-70 years in good health.

The CDR3 is CASSYSRREGTYNEQFF. Here the CDR3 DNA reads TGTGCCAGCAGTTACTCGAGGCGGGAGGGAACCTACAATGAGCAGTTCTTC. V usage is TRBV6-6 and J usage is TRBJ2-1; TRBD2 matches at 9 bases. V lost 0 bases, J lost 2 bases, and 5 bases stayed unmatched. Germline V gives CDR1 MNHNY, CDR2 SVGAGI (reference sequence). The CDR3 totals 17 residues.

This chain connects TRBV20-1 to TRBJ2-5, with D perhaps TRBD1 (7 bases). This CDR3 is 15 amino acids long. V dropped 4 bases and J dropped 11 bases, with 26 bases sitting between them. The germline V gene encodes CDR1 DFQATT and CDR2 SNEGSKA (reference sequence). The CDR3 DNA is TGCAGTGCTACAGCAGGGGGGAGCTCCTACAATGAGCAGTACTTC. It is translated as CSATAGGSSYNEQYF.

The chain recombines TRBV12-3 or TRBV12-4 with TRBJ2-3; 9 bases are a match to TRBD1. Trimming removed 5 bases from V and 4 bases from J; junction bases left unmatched: 10. This CDR3 contains 16 residues. For the CDR3, the DNA is TGTGCCAGCAGTCGCGCCGGGACAGGGAGCGCAGATACGCAGTATTTT. Translated: CASSRAGTGSADTQYF.